A selection of T cell receptor beta chains follows, all from one sample in a study of Graves' ophthalmopathy and Graves' hyperthyroidism. TCRdb reanalysed the multiplex PCR reads using MiXCR and keeps one entry per CDR3 protein. Of about 400,000 distinct CDR3 sequences listed, 15% to 17% are singletons. Sequenced material: peripheral blood. The receptors were sampled from a woman under 30 with stable Graves' hyperthyroidism. The CDR3 runs from the conserved cysteine through the conserved F or W. D genes are given only for firm matches. Expanded clones are given a class, and other clones once, few, many or no size at all.

v_call	d_call	j_call	clone_size	cdr3_nt	cdr3_aa
TRBV10-2	-	TRBJ1-1	many	TGCGCCAGCAGCCCCTGGGCGGGGACTGTCACTGAAGCTTTCTTT	CASSPWAGTVTEAFF
TRBV5-1	-	TRBJ2-7	many	TGCGCCAGCAGCTGGAGGGGGACCGGGGACGAGCAGTACTTC	CASSWRGTGDEQYF
TRBV5-1	-	TRBJ1-3	many	TGCGCCAGCAGTTCGGAGAGACGAGGAATTAATGGAAACACCATATATTTT	CASSSERRGINGNTIYF
TRBV24-1	-	TRBJ2-7	many	TGTGCCACCAGCCCCGGAGGCGCAGGGAGATTCGGGCAGTACTTC	CATSPGGAGRFGQYF
TRBV29-1	TRBD1	TRBJ1-2	many	TGCAGCGACCGACAGGGCCCCACCCATGAAAAAAACTATGGCTACACCTTC	CSDRQGPTHEKNYGYTF
TRBV6-5	TRBD1	TRBJ2-3	few	TGTGCCAGCAGTTACAAGACAGGGGGCACAGATACGCAGTATTTT	CASSYKTGGTDTQYF
TRBV2	TRBD1	TRBJ1-5	many	TGTGCCAGCAGGGGGACAGGGGCCAGCAATCAGCCCCAGCATTTT	CASRGTGASNQPQHF
TRBV5-4	TRBD1	TRBJ2-5	few	TGTGCCAGCAGCTTGGGGTTACAGGGGAAGACCCAGTACTTC	CASSLGLQGKTQYF
TRBV27	-	TRBJ1-2	many	TGTGCCAGCAGTTTTCAGGACACTCCTTCTAACTATGGCTACACCTTC	CASSFQDTPSNYGYTF
TRBV28	TRBD1	TRBJ1-5	many	TGTGCCAGCAGTAAACAGGGGTTAATGGCAAATCAGCCCCAGCATTTT	CASSKQGLMANQPQHF
TRBV11-3	-	TRBJ1-1	many	TGTGCCAGCAGTTCGACGACAGGAGCGGTTGAAGCTTTCTTT	CASSSTTGAVEAFF
TRBV6-1	TRBD2	TRBJ2-5	many	TGTGCCAGCAGTGAAGACGGGGGGGCCGGAGAGACCCAGTACTTC	CASSEDGGAGETQYF
TRBV12-3/TRBV12-4	TRBD1	TRBJ1-1	many	TGTGCCAGCAGTTTAGGGACAGGGGGAGCTGAAGCTTTCTTT	CASSLGTGGAEAFF
TRBV27	TRBD1	TRBJ1-1	many	TGTGCCAGCAGTTACGAGACAGGGGGGGACACTGAAGCTTTCTTT	CASSYETGGDTEAFF
TRBV20-1	TRBD2	TRBJ2-7	few	TGCAGTGCTAGTAGAGTCGGACTAGCGGGGGGTGAGCAGTACTTC	CSASRVGLAGGEQYF
TRBV12-3/TRBV12-4	-	TRBJ2-5	many	TGTGCCAGCAGCCAAGGACCCGAAGGAGAGACCCAGTACTTC	CASSQGPEGETQYF
TRBV11-2	-	TRBJ2-5	many	TGTGCCAGCAGCTTAATTAGGACAGAGACCCAGTACTTC	CASSLIRTETQYF
TRBV12-3/TRBV12-4	-	TRBJ2-7	-	TGTGCCAGCAGTTTTTCTGGCAACTCCTACGAGCAGTACTTC	CASSFSGNSYEQYF
TRBV5-8	-	TRBJ1-2	-	TGTGCCAGCAGCTTGGCACAGAGAAAGTACTATGGCTACACCTTC	CASSLAQRKYYGYTF
TRBV10-2	TRBD1	TRBJ2-7	many	TGCGCCAGCAGTGGATCAGGGGGCGTGTTCTACGAGCAGTACTTC	CASSGSGGVFYEQYF
TRBV29-1	-	TRBJ1-5	-	TGCAGCGCTGGACTCCCAAATCAGCCCCAGCATTTT	CSAGLPNQPQHF
TRBV18	TRBD1	TRBJ2-5	many	TGTGCCAGCTCACCGGACCAGGACAGGGTTTGGGAGACCCAGTACTTC	CASSPDQDRVWETQYF
TRBV24-1	TRBD1	TRBJ2-7	many	TGTGCCACCAGTGACTCGGGACAGGGGTTGTACGAGCAGTACTTC	CATSDSGQGLYEQYF
TRBV19	TRBD1	TRBJ1-1	few	TGTGCCAGTAGTAGGCGGGACAGGGTGATCACTGAAGCTTTCTTT	CASSRRDRVITEAFF
TRBV7-8	TRBD1	TRBJ2-7	-	TGTGCCAGCAGCCCAGGGACAGGGGATGTGAACGAGCAGTACTTC	CASSPGTGDVNEQYF
TRBV5-1	-	TRBJ1-3	many	TGCGCCAGCAGCTTGGGCCGGAGTACTGGAAACACCATATATTTT	CASSLGRSTGNTIYF
TRBV19	-	TRBJ1-1	many	TGTGCCAGTAGTATCGCGTTGAACACTGAAGCTTTCTTT	CASSIALNTEAFF
TRBV2	-	TRBJ2-7	many	TGTGCCAGCAGAGGAGACGGGGGAGAGCAGTACTTC	CASRGDGGEQYF
TRBV15	-	TRBJ1-1	many	TGTGCCACGGCCGATACCCGGAGGGACACTGAAGCTTTCTTT	CATADTRRDTEAFF
TRBV6-2/TRBV6-3	TRBD1	TRBJ1-1	many	TGTGCCAGCAGTACTACAGACAGGGGGAACACTGAAGCTTTCTTT	CASSTTDRGNTEAFF
TRBV12-3/TRBV12-4	TRBD1	TRBJ2-2	-	TGTGCCAGCAGACCTACAGGGGGCCTCACCGGGGAGCTGTTTTTT	CASRPTGGLTGELFF
TRBV6-1	-	TRBJ2-3	many	TGTGCCAGCAGTGCGAGCGAGGTCACAGATACGCAGTATTTT	CASSASEVTDTQYF
TRBV24-1	-	TRBJ2-7	many	TGTGCCACCCAACAGGGCGGAGCCTACGAGCAGTACTTC	CATQQGGAYEQYF
TRBV6-1	TRBD1	TRBJ1-1	many	TGTGCCAGCAGGCCGGGGGCAGGGGGCACTGAAGCTTTCTTT	CASRPGAGGTEAFF
TRBV27	-	TRBJ1-1	-	TGTGCCAGCAGTCCAGGGGTTCGCGGTGGTCAAGTCGCTGAAGCTTTCTTT	CASSPGVRGGQVAEAFF
TRBV6-2/TRBV6-3	-	TRBJ1-2	many	TGTGCCAGCAGTTACTCGACAGGTAACTATGGCTACACGTCCGAAGGAGGCTACACCTTC	CASSYSTGNYGYTSEGGYTF
TRBV6-5	TRBD1	TRBJ1-2	many	TGTGCCAGCAGTTACGACAGGGAGCTGCAAGGCTACACCTTC	CASSYDRELQGYTF
TRBV27	-	TRBJ1-2	many	TGTGCCAGCAAGTGGGCAGGGAGCGTATCGAGCTATGGCTACACCTTC	CASKWAGSVSSYGYTF
TRBV25-1	TRBD1	TRBJ2-5	many	TGTGCCAGCAGTGACCGAGGACAGGGGAAGGGAGAGACCCAGTACTTC	CASSDRGQGKGETQYF
TRBV12-3/TRBV12-4	TRBD1	TRBJ2-4	few	TGTGCCAGCAGCCACCCCGACAGGGGGCGCGGGAACATTAAGTACTTC	CASSHPDRGRGNIKYF
TRBV7-2	-	TRBJ2-7	many	TGTGCCAGCAGCGCCCGTCCGGATTTCTCCTACGAGCAGTACTTC	CASSARPDFSYEQYF
TRBV6-2/TRBV6-3	TRBD1	TRBJ1-2	many	TGTGCCGGATCGGACAGGGGATATGGCTACACCTTC	CAGSDRGYGYTF
TRBV27	-	TRBJ1-2	many	TGTGCCAGCAGTTTATCAGGTCGAGCTAACTATGGCTACACCTTC	CASSLSGRANYGYTF
TRBV5-1	-	TRBJ2-7	many	TGCGCCAGCAGCCCGACCGGGGAGCCCCCCTACGAGCAGTACTTC	CASSPTGEPPYEQYF